The rows below give T cell receptor beta chains drawn from one sample of a study of T cell responses to AZD1222 COVID-19 vaccine. Using immunoSEQ multiplex PCR, the repertoire was profiled, and TCRdb retains in-frame clones only, with some absent. The table records roughly 150,000 clones, 80% to 95% of them present only once. The sample was peripheral blood, taken on day 0 of AZD1222 vaccination. The receptor source for this set is an adult in good health. The CDR3 runs from the conserved cysteine through the conserved F or W. The order of the fields is clone size, J gene, D gene, V gene, CDR3 DNA, CDR3 protein. The D gene is left open where the match is weak. Size tells how often a clone was seen (once, few, many) or the class of an expanded clone, and some rows leave it out.

>NA|TRBJ1-1|NA|TRBV4-2
TGTGCCAGCAGCCAAGAATGGGGGGGCCAGGCTGAAGCTTTCTTT
CASSQEWGGQAEAFF
>once|TRBJ1-3|NA|TRBV4-2
TGTGCCAGCAGCCAGTACTGGGGGCGGGGGCTAAGTGGAAACACCATATATTTT
CASSQYWGRGLSGNTIYF
>NA|TRBJ1-2|NA|TRBV30
TGTGCCTGGAGTGCGGTAGCTAACTATGGCTACACCTTC
CAWSAVANYGYTF
>few|TRBJ1-5|NA|TRBV21-1
TGTGCCAGCAGTTTCGGGACCCCAGGGAGCAATCAGCCCCAGCATTTT
CASSFGTPGSNQPQHF
>few|TRBJ1-1|NA|TRBV5-4
TGTGCCAGCAGCTCAGGAAGGGGCCTGAACACTGAAGCTTTCTTT
CASSSGRGLNTEAFF
>NA|TRBJ1-3|TRBD1|TRBV7-9
TGTGCCAGCAGCCTCGGACAGGGGGACTCTGGAAACACCATATATTTT
CASSLGQGDSGNTIYF
>NA|TRBJ2-3|NA|TRBV20-1
TGCAGTGCTAGTCCCGCAGGGGTCACAGATACGCAGTATTTT
CSASPAGVTDTQYF
>NA|TRBJ2-7|NA|TRBV2
TGTGCCAGCCGCAAGGGGACTTACGAGCAGTACTTC
CASRKGTYEQYF
>NA|TRBJ2-7|NA|TRBV3-1/TRBV3-2
TGTGCCAGCAGCCAAGCCCCTGGGCTCGAGCAGTACTTC
CASSQAPGLEQYF
>NA|TRBJ1-5|NA|TRBV18
TGTGCCAGCTCACGGTCCGATTATAGCAATCAGCCCCAGCATTTT
CASSRSDYSNQPQHF
>NA|TRBJ1-1|NA|TRBV19
TGTGCCAGTAGTATAGGTGCAGGTTTCACTGAAGCTTTCTTT
CASSIGAGFTEAFF
>NA|TRBJ1-4|NA|TRBV20-1
TGCAGTGCTAGTATGAGGCAGTCTAATGAAAAACTGTTTTTT
CSASMRQSNEKLFF
>NA|TRBJ1-3|NA|TRBV6-5
TGTGCCAGCAGTTACTCAAGGGGGGGTGGAAACACCATATATTTT
CASSYSRGGGNTIYF
>few|TRBJ1-2|TRBD1|TRBV5-4
TGTGCCAGCAGCCTTCGGACAGGGTACTATGGCTACACCTTC
CASSLRTGYYGYTF
>NA|TRBJ2-7|NA|TRBV3-1/TRBV3-2
TGTGCCAGCAGCCAAAGCGGAAGCTCCTACGAGCAGTACTTC
CASSQSGSSYEQYF
>NA|TRBJ1-1|TRBD1|TRBV5-1
TGCGCCAGCAGCTTGGTGGGGACAGGGGAAGCTTTCTTT
CASSLVGTGEAFF
>NA|TRBJ1-3|NA|TRBV10-2
TGCGCCAGCAGTGAGGGAGGCTCTGGAAACACCATATATTTT
CASSEGGSGNTIYF
>NA|TRBJ2-1|NA|TRBV20-1
TGCAGTGCTAGAGATCCCAATGAGCAGTTCTTC
CSARDPNEQFF
>NA|TRBJ1-1|NA|TRBV18
TGTGCCAGCTCCCCAGGGCGGCCGGGAATAAACACTGAAGCTTTCTTT
CASSPGRPGINTEAFF
>NA|TRBJ2-5|NA|TRBV6-1
TGTGCCAGCAGTGAAGACGGTCTCGGGCGGACCCAAGAGACCCAGTACTTC
CASSEDGLGRTQETQYF
>NA|TRBJ1-5|TRBD1|TRBV6-4
TGTGCCGACAGACCACCTCCGGGACAGGGGGCGCGCAATCAGCCCCAGCATTTT
CADRPPPGQGARNQPQHF
>NA|TRBJ1-3|NA|TRBV5-4
TGTGCCAGCAGCTTGCGGGATTCTGGAAACACCATATATTTT
CASSLRDSGNTIYF
>NA|TRBJ2-2|NA|TRBV5-1
TGCGCCAGCAGCTTGGATTCCGGAGGGGATCTCACCGGGGAGCTGTTTTTT
CASSLDSGGDLTGELFF
>once|TRBJ1-2|NA|TRBV5-4
TGTGCCAGCAGCCCGATGACCGTCTCTAACTATGGCTACACCTTC
CASSPMTVSNYGYTF
>NA|TRBJ2-7|NA|TRBV6-1
TGTGCCAGCAGTGATTTGCAGGGCCTCTACGAGCAGTACTTC
CASSDLQGLYEQYF
>NA|TRBJ2-7|TRBD2|TRBV27
TGTGCCAGCAGTTTATCGGGGGAGGGGTTCGAGCAGTACTTC
CASSLSGEGFEQYF
>few|TRBJ2-7|NA|TRBV6-1
TGTGCCAGCAGTGAAGGAGGCCTTGCCTACGAGCAGTACTTC
CASSEGGLAYEQYF
>NA|TRBJ2-3|NA|TRBV5-1
TGCGCCAGCAGCCAATTCGGTGGCACAGATACGCAGTATTTT
CASSQFGGTDTQYF
>NA|TRBJ2-1|TRBD1|TRBV28
TGTGCCAGCACTCCACCAAGACACAGGGGCCCATACAATGAGCAGTTCTTC
CASTPPRHRGPYNEQFF
>NA|TRBJ1-2|TRBD1|TRBV29-1
TGCAGCGTTGGACAGGGGACGAACTATGGCTACACCTTC
CSVGQGTNYGYTF
>NA|TRBJ2-2|TRBD2|TRBV4-2
TGTGCCAGCAGCCAAGATCCCGAAAGCGGGAGGCGAGGCGGGGAGCTGTTTTTT
CASSQDPESGRRGGELFF
>NA|TRBJ2-1|NA|TRBV7-2
TGTGCCAGCAGCTTCGGGGGAGGAGTCAATGAGCAGTTCTTC
CASSFGGGVNEQFF
>NA|TRBJ2-7|TRBD1|TRBV7-7
TGTGCTAGCAGCCCGTCGGACAGGGAGGTCGACTACGAGCAGTACTTC
CASSPSDREVDYEQYF
>NA|TRBJ2-4|TRBD1|TRBV5-4
TGTGCCAGCAGCTACGGGACAGGGGGCCTTGACATTCAGTACTTC
CASSYGTGGLDIQYF
>NA|TRBJ1-6|TRBD1|TRBV10-3
TGTGCCATCAGGGGGACAGGGATTAATAATTCACCCCTCCACTTT
CAIRGTGINNSPLHF
>NA|TRBJ2-5|NA|TRBV28
TGTGCCAGCACCCAGAGGACTGGCTGGGAGACCCAGTACTTC
CASTQRTGWETQYF
>once|TRBJ1-3|NA|TRBV7-2
TGTGCCAGCAGTCCTGACGTCTCTGGAAACACCATATATTTT
CASSPDVSGNTIYF
>once|TRBJ2-2|NA|TRBV4-2
TGTGCCAGCAGCCAAGACCCCGCCCGGGGCAAAGGGACCACCGGGGAGCTGTTTTTT
CASSQDPARGKGTTGELFF
>NA|TRBJ2-2|NA|TRBV7-2
TGTGCCAGCAGCTTAGCGAGGATAGGGAGCGGGGAGCTGTTTTTT
CASSLARIGSGELFF
>NA|TRBJ2-7|TRBD1|TRBV4-1
TGCGCCAGCAGCCTCAGGACAGGGTTCTACGAGCAGTACTTC
CASSLRTGFYEQYF
>NA|TRBJ1-2|NA|TRBV12-3/TRBV12-4
TGTGCCAGCACAACAGGGCGAGGAGGCTACACCTTC
CASTTGRGGYTF
>NA|TRBJ1-3|NA|TRBV28
TGTGCCAGCAGTTCTCAGATCTATGAGACGGGACGAAACACCATATATTTT
CASSSQIYETGRNTIYF
>NA|TRBJ1-4|NA|TRBV11-2
TGTGCCAGCAGCCCCAGACGGATAACTAATGAAAAACTGTTTTTT
CASSPRRITNEKLFF
>NA|TRBJ2-6|NA|TRBV4-1
TGCGCCAGCAGCCTTCTGATAGCGCTTGGGGCCAACGTCCTGACTTTC
CASSLLIALGANVLTF
>NA|TRBJ1-2|TRBD1|TRBV2
TGTGCCAGCCGGGACAGGGGAGGCGGCACCTTC
CASRDRGGGTF